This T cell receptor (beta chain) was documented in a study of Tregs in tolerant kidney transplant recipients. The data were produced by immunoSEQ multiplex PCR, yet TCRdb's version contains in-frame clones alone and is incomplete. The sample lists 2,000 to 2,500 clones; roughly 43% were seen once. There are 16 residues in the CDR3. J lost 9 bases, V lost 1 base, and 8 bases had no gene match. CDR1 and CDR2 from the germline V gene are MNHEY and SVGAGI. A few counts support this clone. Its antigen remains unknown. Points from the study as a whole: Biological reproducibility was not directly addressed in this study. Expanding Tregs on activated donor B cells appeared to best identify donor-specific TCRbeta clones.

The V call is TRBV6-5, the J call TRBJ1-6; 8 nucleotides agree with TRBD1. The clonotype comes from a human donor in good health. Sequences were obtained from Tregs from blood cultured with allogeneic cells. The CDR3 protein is CASSYFGQGRGSPLHF. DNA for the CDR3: TGTGCCAGCAGTTACTTTGGACAGGGCCGAGGTTCACCCCTCCACTTT.